Listed here are 22 T cell receptor beta chains from one sample, sequenced in a study of cytomegalovirus exposure and HLA in healthy donors (dated by TCRdb to the late 2010s). The library relied on the immunoSEQ multiplex PCR assay. This immuneACCESS table, as held by TCRdb, lists in-frame sequences with V and J called but not all clones. Of the missing ones, under half trace to an unresolved V gene in checked studies; the others have no known cause. The sample has some 200,000 clones on record, over 80% of them singletons. The biggest ten clones account for approximately 1% of the sample. Sample: PBMCs. These receptor sequences come from a woman between 18 and 30 years old in good health and CMV-seronegative.

The chain carries TRBV4-2 and TRBJ2-2; the match to TRBD1 covers 7 bases. V lost 2 bases to trimming and J lost 7 bases; unmatched junction nucleotides: 13. The CDR3 has 17 residues. Germline V lookup: CDR1 LGHNA, CDR2 YNFKEQ. The CDR3 loop is CASSQSISGGSDGELFF. CDR3 nucleotide sequence: TGTGCCAGCAGCCAAAGCATTTCAGGGGGTTCGGACGGGGAGCTGTTTTTT.

The rearrangement uses TRBV7-8 and TRBJ1-1, with D unresolved. This CDR3 comprises 13 residues. Germline CDR1 is SGHVS and CDR2 is FQNEAQ. V lost 5 bases and J lost 0, with 7 bases in between. In nucleotides, the CDR3 is TGTGCCAGCAGCATCGGAGTGAACACTGAAGCTTTCTTT. Translating gives CASSIGVNTEAFF. The complete variable domain, with remaining parts taken from reference TRBV7-8 and TRBJ1-1, reads GAGVSQSPRYKVAKRGQDVALRCDPISGHVSLFWYQQALGQGPEFLTYFQNEAQLDKSGLPSDRFFAERPEGSVSTLKIQRTQQEDSAVYLCASSIGVNTEAFFGQGTRLTVV.

This clone was seen just once. This rearrangement joins TRBV5-1 to TRBJ1-5; D is perhaps TRBD1 (6 bases). There are 15 residues in the CDR3. Trimming shortened V by 1 base and J by 4 bases, and 12 bases separated the two germline ends. CDR1 is SGHRS and CDR2 is YFSETQ in the germline V gene. The CDR3 nucleotides are TGCGCCAGCAGCTTGATTGGGGACATAAATCAGCCCCAGCATTTT. Its translation: CASSLIGDINQPQHF.

This clone has only one observation. The rearrangement uses TRBV18 and TRBJ2-1; D is unresolved. Trimming cost V 3 bases and J 7 bases, with 16 bases left between them. Germline assignment: CDR1 KGHSH and CDR2 LQKENI. This CDR3 spans 15 amino acids. CDR3 coding DNA: TGTGCCAGCTCACCTCCCTCGTCTACCCGTAATGAGCAGTTCTTC. It is translated as CASSPPSSTRNEQFF.

The V call is TRBV11-3, the J call TRBJ2-1; 7 bases agree with TRBD2. Germline CDR1 and CDR2: SGHNT and YENEEA. This CDR3 comprises 17 residues. J lost 7 bases, V lost 1 base, and 13 bases had no gene match. The CDR3 sequence is CASSLGGGGRSGNEQFF. CDR3 in DNA: TGTGCCAGCAGCTTAGGGGGGGGTGGCCGGAGTGGGAATGAGCAGTTCTTC.

This clone was observed a few times. V is TRBV6-4 and J is TRBJ2-1; 9 bases align to TRBD1. CDR3 size: 16 residues. V lost 0 bases, J lost 5 bases, and 5 bases stayed unmatched. Looked up from germline, CDR1 is MRHNA and CDR2 is SNTAGT. The CDR3 bases are TGTGCCAGCAGTGACTCTAGACAGGGGGACCACAATGAGCAGTTCTTC. This gives the protein CASSDSRQGDHNEQFF.

The V call is TRBV6-6, the J call TRBJ1-4, with D maybe TRBD1 (6 bases). The CDR3 runs to 15 residues. Germline CDR1 is MNHNY and CDR2 is SVGAGI (reference sequence). The V end was cut by 6 bases, the J end by 7 bases, with 18 bases between. In DNA form, the CDR3 reads TGTGCCAGCAGCCCCCTCCAGGGGCCCGGTGAAAAACTGTTTTTT. Protein: CASSPLQGPGEKLFF.

The rearrangement links TRBV7-2 to TRBJ2-1; D is undetermined. V was pared by 5 bases and J by 8 bases, with 19 bases between. There are 15 residues in the CDR3. Germline values: CDR1 SGHTA, CDR2 FQGNSA. The CDR3 reads CASSHTHSPFDEQFF. CDR3 DNA sequence: TGTGCCAGCAGCCATACGCACAGTCCCTTCGATGAGCAGTTCTTC.

This sequence joins TRBV6-5 and TRBJ2-1; 7 bases are shared with TRBD1. The CDR3 sequence is 13 residues long. The V gene end was trimmed by 6 bases and the J gene end by 5 bases; junction bases not matched to a gene: 4. Germline V gene lookup returns CDR1 MNHEY and CDR2 SVGAGI. The CDR3 DNA sequence: TGTGCCAGCAGGATGCAGGGGGACAATGAGCAGTTCTTC. This translates into CASRMQGDNEQFF.

The chain uses TRBV7-2 and TRBJ1-1; D might be TRBD1 (6 bases). V gave up 3 bases and J gave up 0 bases, with 11 bases separating them. Germline CDR1 is SGHTA and CDR2 is FQGNSA. CDR3 size: 15 residues. The CDR3 sequence: CASSFLGTLNTEAFF. The CDR3 bases are TGTGCCAGCAGCTTTCTAGGGACATTGAACACTGAAGCTTTCTTT.

This clone appeared a few times. CDR3 in amino acids: CASSVRGTWGNEQFF. CDR3 bases: TGTGCCAGCAGCGTACGAGGGACTTGGGGCAATGAGCAGTTCTTC. This chain connects TRBV11-2 to TRBJ2-1; TRBD2 might be the D (6 bases). V lost 5 bases, J lost 6 bases, and 17 bases lay in between. CDR1 and CDR2 (germline): SGHAT, FQNNGV. The CDR3 runs to 15 residues.

The CDR3 reads CASSLQGIGQPQHF. The DNA of the CDR3 is TGCGCCAGCAGCTTACAGGGTATCGGTCAGCCCCAGCATTTT. This chain uses TRBV5-1 with TRBJ1-5, with a possible D match to TRBD1 (6 bases). The length of the CDR3 is 14 residues. The V and J ends lost 2 bases and 6 bases respectively, with 12 bases between them. Per germline, CDR1 SGHRS and CDR2 YFSETQ. The entire variable domain, with the rest obtained from reference TRBV5-1 and TRBJ1-5, is as follows: KAGVTQTPRYLIKTRGQQVTLSCSPISGHRSVSWYQQTPGQGLQFLFEYFSETQRNKGNFPGRFSGRQFSNSRSEMNVSTLELGDSALYLCASSLQGIGQPQHFGDGTRLSIL.

This clone was picked up a small number of times. This chain joins TRBV27 and TRBJ1-5, with a possible D match to TRBD1 (6 bases). There are 14 residues in the CDR3. Germline CDR1 reads MNHEY; CDR2 reads SMNVEV (reference sequence). V lost 8 bases and J lost 6, with 17 bases in between. The CDR3: CASGLGGAGQPQHF. In nucleotides, the CDR3 is TGTGCCAGCGGCCTGGGGGGGGCCGGTCAGCCCCAGCATTTT.

The V and J genes are TRBV5-1 and TRBJ1-4; D remains ambiguous. V was cut by 0 bases and J by 7 bases, with 13 bases left in between. The CDR3 covers 15 residues. Germline lookup yields CDR1 SGHRS and CDR2 YFSETQ. This CDR3 is CASSLAYANSEKLFF. The CDR3 coding sequence is TGCGCCAGCAGCTTGGCGTACGCTAATAGTGAAAAACTGTTTTTT.

CDR3 coding DNA: TGCGCCAGCAGCCAAGAGAGAACGGATTCACCCCTCCACTTT. It codes for CASSQERTDSPLHF. The rearrangement links TRBV4-1 to TRBJ1-6; D gene uncertain. The CDR3 contains 14 residues. Per the germline V gene, CDR1 is MGHRA and CDR2 is YSYEKL. Trimming stripped 0 bases from V and 8 bases from J, with 8 bases between.

The chain links TRBV7-9 to TRBJ2-2, with D maybe TRBD1 (5 bases). The CDR3 consists of 14 residues. V was trimmed by 1 base and J by 4 bases, leaving 7 bases between them. Looked up from germline, CDR1 is SEHNR and CDR2 is FQNEAQ (reference sequence). CDR3 nucleotides: TGTGCCAGCAGCTTAGAAACAGGCACCGGGGAGCTGTTTTTT. This gives the protein CASSLETGTGELFF.

The CDR3 nucleotides are TGTGCCAGCAGACCCCAAGACAGGGGGTATAATTCACCCCTCCACTTT. It codes for CASRPQDRGYNSPLHF. The chain recombines TRBV6-6 with TRBJ1-6, with 9 bases identical to TRBD1. The germline CDR1 and CDR2 sequences are MNHNY and SVGAGI (reference sequence). The V and J ends lost 6 bases and 4 bases, in that order; junction bases with no gene match: 7. This CDR3 has 16 residues.

The chain carries TRBV7-3 and TRBJ1-1, with 7 bases that match TRBD1. CDR1 SGHTA and CDR2 FQGTGA come from the germline V gene. V lost 4 bases, J lost 1 base, and 6 bases stayed unmatched. The CDR3 has 15 residues. CDR3 sequence: CASSSSTGWNTEAFF. The CDR3 nucleotides read TGTGCCAGCAGCTCCTCGACAGGGTGGAACACTGAAGCTTTCTTT.

The chain carries TRBV18 and TRBJ2-5, with D maybe TRBD2 (6 bases). Trimming took 2 bases from V and 1 from J, leaving 11 bases between them. This CDR3 region has 15 residues. Germline values: CDR1 KGHSH, CDR2 LQKENI. Here the CDR3 DNA reads TGTGCCAGCTCACCAAACCGGGACTCCCAAGAGACCCAGTACTTC. Translation gives CASSPNRDSQETQYF.

This chain uses TRBV6-5 with TRBJ1-6, with D perhaps matching TRBD1 (5 bases). The CDR3 is 15 residues long. V shed 1 base and J shed 4 bases, with 8 bases lying between them. Germline V CDR1 and CDR2: MNHEY, SVGAGI. The CDR3 nucleotides are TGTGCCAGCAGTTACTTGGGGGGGTATAATTCACCCCTCCACTTT. Translated, it gives CASSYLGGYNSPLHF.

V usage is TRBV28 and J usage is TRBJ1-2; tentatively, D is TRBD1 (5 bases). The CDR3 has 15 amino acids. Germline CDR1 and CDR2: MDHEN and SYDVKM. The V and J ends lost 6 bases and 5 bases respectively, with 19 bases between them. The CDR3 bases are TGTGCCAGCAGCCCTGGGGCCTCCGGGGGATATGGCTACACCTTC. Its protein product is CASSPGASGGYGYTF.

The chain combines TRBV11-2 with TRBJ2-3, with D uncertain. The ends were cut back, 0 bases at V and 4 bases at J, with 11 bases in the middle. Germline V CDR1 and CDR2: SGHAT, FQNNGV. The CDR3 loop spans 15 amino acids. The CDR3 region is CASSLEVLRSDTQYF. The CDR3 coding sequence is TGTGCCAGCAGCTTAGAGGTTCTGCGGTCAGATACGCAGTATTTT.